This entry lists 28 T cell receptor beta chains sequenced from one sample in a study of shared clonotypes between healthy human individuals. CD45RO-negative, CCR7-positively selected cells formed the naive CD8 fraction, excluding terminally differentiated effector memory CD45RA+ cells. Here immunoSEQ multiplex PCR was the method, and the copy in TCRdb shows in-frame clones only, minus some. The top ten clones hold about 25% of a sample with some 800,000 clones, 85% to 95% of them seen once. Sequences were obtained from naive CD8+ T cells sorted from blood. The origin of the receptors is a young man in good health.

Concerning this clone: Different DNA sequences within this sample yield the same CDR3. The chain recombines TRBV5-1 with TRBJ2-5; D not resolved. This CDR3 is built from 14 residues. Germline CDR1 is SGHRS and CDR2 is YFSETQ. V lost 0 bases and J lost 5, with 11 bases in between. DNA of the CDR3: TGCGCCAGCAGCTTGGCCCTGGGTTTGGAGACCCAGTACTTC. The encoded protein is CASSLALGLETQYF. Filled out from reference TRBV5-1 and TRBJ2-5, the complete variable domain reads KAGVTQTPRYLIKTRGQQVTLSCSPISGHRSVSWYQQTPGQGLQFLFEYFSETQRNKGNFPGRFSGRQFSNSRSEMNVSTLELGDSALYLCASSLALGLETQYFGPGTRLLVL.

The chain links TRBV4-1 to TRBJ1-2, with D tentatively TRBD1 (5 bases). Looked up from germline, CDR1 is MGHRA and CDR2 is YSYEKL. The CDR3 is made up of 14 amino acids. V lost 2 bases and J 4 bases, leaving 11 bases between the germline ends. This chain's CDR3 is CASSQQGSGYGYTF. CDR3 nucleotides: TGCGCCAGCAGCCAACAGGGCAGCGGCTATGGCTACACCTTC.

The chain joins TRBV29-1 to TRBJ2-1; no clear D gene. This CDR3 region has 13 residues. V lost 4 bases and J lost 7, with 14 bases in between. CDR1 SQVTM and CDR2 ANQGSEA come from the germline V gene. The DNA for the CDR3 is TGCAGCGTTGTCGGGTTTTTCATTAATGAGCAGTTCTTC. Its translation is CSVVGFFINEQFF.

This chain links TRBV27 with TRBJ2-5; D possibly matches TRBD1 or TRBD2 (5 bases each). The CDR3 length is 14 residues. Trimming took 4 bases from V and 4 from J, leaving 13 bases between them. Germline loops: CDR1 MNHEY, CDR2 SMNVEV (reference sequence). The CDR3 loop reads CASSSGTYGETQYF. For the CDR3, the DNA is TGTGCCAGCAGTTCCGGGACCTATGGAGAGACCCAGTACTTC.

The gene calls are TRBV10-3 and TRBJ2-3; D is ambiguous. Germline values: CDR1 ENHRY, CDR2 SYGVKD. This CDR3 has 16 amino acids. V shed 2 bases and J shed 4 bases, with 16 bases lying between them. The CDR3 nucleotides read TGTGCCATCAGTGAGGAGTTCAATGTCTTAGCAGATACGCAGTATTTT. This encodes CAISEEFNVLADTQYF.

The chain employs TRBV13 and TRBJ2-1, with D hard to call. Trimming stripped 5 bases from V and 3 bases from J, with 11 bases between. In germline, CDR1 is PRHDT, CDR2 FYEKMQ (reference sequence). CDR3 length: 14 residues. The CDR3 reads CASSGEQNYNEQFF. Written as DNA, the CDR3 is TGTGCCAGCAGCGGGGAACAGAACTACAATGAGCAGTTCTTC.

The chain recombines TRBV27 with TRBJ2-1; D possibly corresponds to TRBD2 (6 bases). CDR3 length: 15 amino acids. V lost 4 bases and J 6 bases, leaving 16 bases between the germline ends. Per germline, CDR1 MNHEY and CDR2 SMNVEV (reference sequence). CDR3 sequence (DNA): TGTGCCAGCAGTTCGGATAGCGCGGGATCCAATGAGCAGTTCTTC. It is translated as CASSSDSAGSNEQFF.

This sequence joins TRBV11-2 and TRBJ2-1, with unresolved D. CDR3 size: 16 residues. Trimming took off 0 bases at V and 6 bases at J, with 15 bases between the two ends. The germline V gene has CDR1 SGHAT and CDR2 FQNNGV. This chain's CDR3 is CASSLEGSPLLNEQFF. The CDR3 DNA sequence: TGTGCCAGCAGCTTAGAGGGCTCCCCCCTTCTCAATGAGCAGTTCTTC.

V usage is TRBV14 and J usage is TRBJ2-5; possible D gene TRBD1, 6 bases. The V end was cut by 5 bases, the J end by 3 bases, with 13 bases between. There are 14 residues in the CDR3. CDR1 SGHDN and CDR2 FVKESK come from the germline V gene. CDR3 protein: CASSVFRDKETQYF. In DNA form, the CDR3 reads TGTGCCAGCAGCGTGTTCCGGGACAAAGAGACCCAGTACTTC.

The chain uses TRBV10-1 and TRBJ2-2, with TRBD1 identical over 9 bases. V shed 2 bases and J 5 bases; nucleotides not matched to a gene: 0. Per the germline V gene, CDR1 is WNHNN and CDR2 is SYGVQD (reference sequence). The CDR3 covers 14 residues. CDR3 in amino acids: CASSEGQGTGELFF. The CDR3 bases are TGCGCCAGCAGTGAGGGACAGGGGACCGGGGAGCTGTTTTTT.

This chain's CDR3 is CASSQRSSYEQYF. The CDR3 DNA reads as TGTGCCAGCAGCCAACGGAGCTCCTACGAGCAGTACTTC. The chain employs TRBV4-2 and TRBJ2-7; D unclear. The germline gives CDR1 LGHNA, CDR2 YNFKEQ. The CDR3 sequence is 13 residues long. V was cut by 2 bases and J by 0 bases, with 5 bases left in between.

This chain connects TRBV28 to TRBJ2-5; D unclear. Germline CDR1 MDHEN, CDR2 SYDVKM. CDR3 length equals 14 residues. Trimming took off 6 bases at V and 5 bases at J, with 16 bases between the two ends. The CDR3 DNA sequence: TGTGCCAGCAGCTCCCCGCACGTTTTGGAGACCCAGTACTTC. It specifies CASSSPHVLETQYF. Supplemented by reference TRBV28 and TRBJ2-5, the full variable domain reads DVKVTQSSRYLVKRTGEKVFLECVQDMDHENMFWYRQDPGLGLRLIYFSYDVKMKEKGDIPEGYSVSREKKERFSLILESASTNQTSMYLCASSSPHVLETQYFGPGTRLLVL.

The chain combines TRBV9 with TRBJ2-6; D may be TRBD1 (6 bases). The CDR3 has 16 amino acids. Deletions cut 2 bases from V and 1 base from J, with 10 bases between. CDR1 and CDR2 from the germline V gene are SGDLS and YYNGEE. The CDR3 nucleotides read TGTGCCAGCAGCGTTAACAGGGTTTCTGGGGCCAACGTCCTGACTTTC. Translation: CASSVNRVSGANVLTF.

The V call is TRBV5-4, the J call TRBJ2-7, with 7 bases that match TRBD1. Trimming took 4 bases from V and 2 from J; bases not matched to a gene: 9. CDR1 is SGHNT and CDR2 is YYREEE in the germline V gene (reference sequence). The CDR3 runs to 15 residues. CDR3 coding DNA: TGTGCCAGCAGCGACGGACAGGAGGTTCCCTACGAGCAGTACTTC. Translated: CASSDGQEVPYEQYF.

The CDR3 DNA reads as TGTGCCACCCTAGGGGAAGCGGATGGCTACACCTTC. It yields the protein CATLGEADGYTF. The chain employs TRBV15 and TRBJ1-2; D is possibly TRBD1 (5 bases). The V end lost 8 bases, the J end lost 6 bases, and 13 bases lay between the germline ends. Germline-derived CDR1 and CDR2 are LNHNV and YYDKDF (reference sequence). There are 12 residues in the CDR3.

V gene TRBV7-2 combines with J gene TRBJ2-1; 8 bases are a match to TRBD2. The CDR3 consists of 16 residues. With V trimmed by 5 bases and J by 8 bases, 14 bases remained unmatched. Germline CDR1 SGHTA, CDR2 FQGNSA. CDR3 region: CASSRPQAGGPDEQFF. The CDR3 DNA reads as TGTGCCAGCAGCCGCCCCCAGGCGGGAGGCCCGGATGAGCAGTTCTTC.

The chain carries TRBV5-4 and TRBJ2-1; 9 bases fit TRBD2. The J segment lost 5 bases and the V segment lost 0 bases, leaving 9 bases of the junction unmatched. CDR1 SGHNT and CDR2 YYREEE come from the germline V gene (reference sequence). CDR3 length equals 17 residues. This CDR3 reads CASSLAFSGSRDNEQFF. For the CDR3, the DNA is TGTGCCAGCAGCTTGGCTTTTAGCGGGAGCCGCGACAATGAGCAGTTCTTC.

The V gene is TRBV5-6, the J gene TRBJ2-5, with 10 bases fitting TRBD1. CDR1 and CDR2 (germline): SGHDT, YYEEEE. This CDR3 has 15 amino acids. Trimming removed 4 bases from V and 4 bases from J; junction bases left unmatched: 7. CDR3 loop: CASSAGQGLGETQYF. The CDR3 coding sequence is TGTGCCAGCAGCGCGGGACAGGGGTTAGGAGAGACCCAGTACTTC.

The rearrangement joins TRBV11-2 to TRBJ2-7; weak D call: TRBD2 (6 bases). The CDR3 runs 18 residues. Deletions cut 4 bases from V and 3 bases from J, with 25 bases between. Looked up from germline, CDR1 is SGHAT and CDR2 is FQNNGV. CDR3 nucleotide sequence: TGTGCCAGCAGCTCAGCGACTAGGGGCAGGACCAACCACTACGAGCAGTACTTC. Its protein product is CASSSATRGRTNHYEQYF.

This CDR3 is CAISALAGGQETQYF. CDR3 in DNA: TGTGCCATCAGTGCACTAGCGGGAGGGCAAGAGACCCAGTACTTC. This chain connects TRBV10-3 to TRBJ2-5, with TRBD2 matching 13 bases. Germline assignment: CDR1 ENHRY and CDR2 SYGVKD. V was pared by 4 bases and J by 2 bases, with 1 base of the junction left unmatched. The CDR3 is 15 residues long.

This clone was seen once. The V and J genes are TRBV28 and TRBJ1-5, with 9 bases identical to TRBD1. The CDR3 length is 14 residues. The trim removed 1 base at V and 11 bases at J, leaving 6 bases unmatched. Looked up from germline, CDR1 is MDHEN and CDR2 is SYDVKM. This CDR3 reads CASSLSGQGPAQHF. The CDR3, as DNA: TGTGCCAGCAGTTTATCGGGACAGGGACCGGCCCAGCATTTT. Combining the CDR3 with reference TRBV28 and TRBJ1-5 gives the whole variable domain DVKVTQSSRYLVKRTGEKVFLECVQDMDHENMFWYRQDPGLGLRLIYFSYDVKMKEKGDIPEGYSVSREKKERFSLILESASTNQTSMYLCASSLSGQGPAQHFGDGTRLSIL.

The V call is TRBV5-1, the J call TRBJ2-1; D is unresolved. CDR1 is SGHRS and CDR2 is YFSETQ in the germline V gene. Trimming left V 2 bases short and J 5 bases short, with 5 bases between. The CDR3 covers 12 residues. The CDR3 DNA follows: TGCGCCAGCAGCTTACCCAACAATGAGCAGTTCTTC. Protein: CASSLPNNEQFF.

About this clone itself: Other DNA sequences from this sample encode an identical CDR3 as well. In DNA, the CDR3 is TGTGCCAGCAGCCCCGACGGATACGAGCAGTACTTC. It yields the protein CASSPDGYEQYF. V gene TRBV5-4 combines with J gene TRBJ2-7; D is uncertain. Deletions cut 4 bases from V and 4 bases from J, with 9 bases between. The CDR3 covers 12 residues. Germline V lookup: CDR1 SGHNT, CDR2 YYREEE (reference sequence).

The rearrangement links TRBV4-3 to TRBJ2-3; 7 bases align to TRBD2. The CDR3 totals 14 residues. V trimming: 0 bases; J trimming: 4 bases; junction bases outside the gene matches: 1. Germline CDR1 reads LGHNA; CDR2 reads YSLEER. The CDR3 sequence is CASSQDAGADTQYF. In DNA, the CDR3 is TGCGCCAGCAGCCAAGATGCGGGAGCAGATACGCAGTATTTT.

This chain links TRBV7-9 with TRBJ2-3; D is unclear. V gave up 5 bases and J gave up 2 bases, with 11 bases separating them. Germline CDR1 SEHNR, CDR2 FQNEAQ (reference sequence). CDR3 length equals 14 residues. The CDR3 DNA reads TGTGCCAGCAGCCCAAACCGGTTCACAGATACGCAGTATTTT. Translation gives CASSPNRFTDTQYF.

The chain is built from TRBV2 and TRBJ2-2; no reliable D call. V lost 2 bases and J 1 base, leaving 11 bases between the germline ends. Germline CDR1 and CDR2: SNHLY and FYNNEI. The CDR3 length is 16 residues. In DNA form, the CDR3 reads TGTGCCAGCAGTGAATGGTCACTGGAGAACACCGGGGAGCTGTTTTTT. Translated, it gives CASSEWSLENTGELFF.

The V call is TRBV27, the J call TRBJ2-7; the D gene could be TRBD1 or TRBD2 (5 bases each). V lost 6 bases and J 2 bases, leaving 17 bases between the germline ends. From germline, CDR1 is MNHEY and CDR2 SMNVEV (reference sequence). The CDR3 extends over 15 amino acids. The CDR3 DNA reads as TGTGCCAGCAGCCCCTACCGGGACCTAGCCTACGAGCAGTACTTC. Encoded protein: CASSPYRDLAYEQYF.

Only a few counts were recorded for this clone. The chain has TRBV27 and TRBJ2-1, with a possible D match to TRBD2 (5 bases). Trimming took 5 bases from V and 6 from J, leaving 14 bases between them. This CDR3 is built from 14 residues. Germline lookup yields CDR1 MNHEY and CDR2 SMNVEV (reference sequence). The CDR3 region is CASSISSYGNEQFF. In nucleotides, the CDR3 is TGTGCCAGCAGTATTTCTAGCTATGGCAATGAGCAGTTCTTC.